The next 32 T cell receptor beta chains were all read from a single sample in a study of cytomegalovirus exposure and HLA in healthy donors. 60 Vbeta and 13 Jbeta primers were used in PCR. Some clones are missing from TCRdb's copy, which holds only in-frame ones; the method was immunoSEQ multiplex PCR. Of more than 100,000 clones in the sample, 80% were seen once. The sample taken for sequencing was PBMCs. All receptors derive from a man in his forties or fifties in good health and CMV-seronegative.

The chain carries TRBV11-2 and TRBJ2-1, with D uncertain. V was cut by 1 base and J by 9 bases, with 7 bases left in between. Per the germline V gene, CDR1 is SGHAT and CDR2 is FQNNGV. The CDR3 sequence is 12 residues long. For the CDR3, the DNA is TGTGCCAGCAGCTTAGGCGTAGCTGAGCAGTTCTTC. Translated, it gives CASSLGVAEQFF.

The chain employs TRBV5-4 and TRBJ2-2; D call uncertain. Between the trimmed V and J ends, which lost 4 bases and 0 bases, there was a span of 10 bases. The CDR3 spans 15 residues. Germline loops: CDR1 SGHNT, CDR2 YYREEE (reference sequence). The CDR3 sequence: CASSRPNPNTGELFF. DNA of the CDR3: TGTGCCAGCAGCCGTCCTAATCCGAACACCGGGGAGCTGTTTTTT.

V and J are TRBV7-8 and TRBJ1-5, with D possibly TRBD1 on 5 matching bases. Germline CDR1 SGHVS, CDR2 FQNEAQ. CDR3 length: 13 residues. V lost 2 bases, J lost 6 bases, and 8 bases lay in between. CDR3 amino acids: CASSLSGVQPQHF. The CDR3 nucleotides read TGTGCCAGCAGCTTATCGGGGGTTCAGCCCCAGCATTTT.

The chain couples TRBV18 to TRBJ2-5; the match to TRBD2 covers 7 bases. Per germline, CDR1 KGHSH and CDR2 LQKENI. V shed 1 base and J 3 bases; nucleotides not matched to a gene: 11. The CDR3 totals 17 residues. The DNA of the CDR3 is TGTGCCAGCTCACCACGGGTGGGGAGGGCCGAGGAAGAGACCCAGTACTTC. Translating it yields CASSPRVGRAEEETQYF.

The chain links TRBV6-1 to TRBJ1-4, with unresolved D. Trimming took 4 bases from V and 3 from J, leaving 12 bases between them. This CDR3 is built from 15 residues. Germline CDR1 reads MNHNS; CDR2 reads SASEGT. CDR3 DNA sequence: TGTGCCAGCAGTGTAACAGACTATGCTAATGAAAAACTGTTTTTT. Residues: CASSVTDYANEKLFF.

This clone was observed a single time. The chain carries TRBV7-7 and TRBJ2-5; TRBD2 might be the D (6 bases). CDR3 size: 15 residues. The germline V and J ends were trimmed by 3 bases and 2 bases, with 13 bases remaining between them. Germline CDR1 and CDR2: SSHAT and FNYEAQ (reference sequence). CDR3 DNA sequence: TGTGCCAGCAGCTTGGGGACTTCCGAACAAGAGACCCAGTACTTC. Translated, it gives CASSLGTSEQETQYF.

V and J are TRBV19 and TRBJ1-2; D is uncertain. The CDR3 length is 12 residues. CDR1 is LNHDA and CDR2 is SQIVND in the germline V gene (reference sequence). The V end was cut by 5 bases, the J end by 6 bases, with 10 bases between. CDR3 nucleotide sequence: TGTGCCAGTAGTCCAAGGAGGAATGGCTACACCTTC. Translating it yields CASSPRRNGYTF. The full variable domain, rest sourced from reference TRBV19 and TRBJ1-2, is DGGITQSPKYLFRKEGQNVTLSCEQNLNHDAMYWYRQDPGQGLRLIYYSQIVNDFQKGDIAEGYSVSREKKESFPLTVTSAQKNPTAFYLCASSPRRNGYTFGSGTRLTVV.

The chain joins TRBV10-3 to TRBJ1-1; possible D gene TRBD1, 5 bases. Trimming took off 6 bases at V and 1 base at J, with 15 bases between the two ends. Germline lookup yields CDR1 ENHRY and CDR2 SYGVKD. The CDR3 runs to 15 residues. CDR3 sequence (DNA): TGTGCCATCAGGGAGGCCGGGGGAGGGAACACTGAAGCTTTCTTT. It encodes CAIREAGGGNTEAFF.

This clone was counted a single time. The chain combines TRBV27 with TRBJ1-2, with TRBD1 identical over 10 bases. Germline V gene lookup returns CDR1 MNHEY and CDR2 SMNVEV (reference sequence). The ends lost 4 bases at V and 8 bases at J; junction bases unmatched: 10. This CDR3 comprises 15 residues. The CDR3, as DNA: TGTGCCAGCAGTTCCGCCGGGACAGGGGCCGGGGGCTACACCTTC. Translating it yields CASSSAGTGAGGYTF.

The chain links TRBV5-1 to TRBJ1-1; no reliable D call. CDR1 and CDR2 from the germline V gene are SGHRS and YFSETQ. The CDR3 consists of 13 residues. Trimming removed 0 bases from V and 3 bases from J, with 6 bases in between. The CDR3 DNA follows: TGCGCCAGCAGCTTGGCAGGTGACACTGAAGCTTTCTTT. This codes for CASSLAGDTEAFF. Full variable domain (rest looked up from reference TRBV5-1 and TRBJ1-1): KAGVTQTPRYLIKTRGQQVTLSCSPISGHRSVSWYQQTPGQGLQFLFEYFSETQRNKGNFPGRFSGRQFSNSRSEMNVSTLELGDSALYLCASSLAGDTEAFFGQGTRLTVV.

There are a few counts of this clone. The V gene is TRBV5-1, the J gene TRBJ2-3; 8 bases are a match to TRBD2. The germline CDR1 and CDR2 sequences are SGHRS and YFSETQ. V shed 4 bases and J 3 bases; nucleotides not matched to a gene: 7. The CDR3 contains 15 residues. CDR3 DNA: TGCGCCAGCAGCCGCACGGGGGGGGTAACAGATACGCAGTATTTT. It yields the protein CASSRTGGVTDTQYF.

The chain uses TRBV30 and TRBJ2-1; 7 bases are a match to TRBD1. The J segment lost 12 bases and the V segment lost 2 bases, leaving 7 bases of the junction unmatched. Per germline, CDR1 GTSNPN and CDR2 SVGIG (reference sequence). The CDR3 runs to 12 residues. The CDR3 protein is CAWSIRGDRQFF. In nucleotides, the CDR3 is TGTGCCTGGAGTATAAGAGGGGACAGGCAGTTCTTC.

This chain connects TRBV2 to TRBJ1-1; tentatively, D is TRBD1 (5 bases). This CDR3 contains 14 residues. The germline CDR1 and CDR2 sequences are SNHLY and FYNNEI. V lost 4 bases and J lost 5, with 14 bases in between. CDR3 protein: CASSGGPRATEAFF. The CDR3 bases are TGTGCCAGCAGTGGGGGCCCCCGAGCTACTGAAGCTTTCTTT.

The chain recombines TRBV19 with TRBJ2-1; 9 nucleotides agree with TRBD2. J lost 10 bases, V lost 2 bases, and 9 bases had no gene match. CDR3 length: 15 amino acids. Germline loops: CDR1 LNHDA, CDR2 SQIVND (reference sequence). The CDR3 here is CASSIITSGQGEQFF. In nucleotides, the CDR3 is TGTGCCAGTAGTATAATCACTAGCGGGCAAGGGGAGCAGTTCTTC.

This clone was seen more than once but under ten times. The J gene is TRBJ2-1, the V gene TRBV5-1; D gene uncertain. Per the germline V gene, CDR1 is SGHRS and CDR2 is YFSETQ. The CDR3 is 17 amino acids. V was trimmed by 0 bases and J by 2 bases, leaving 15 bases between them. The DNA for the CDR3 is TGCGCCAGCAGCTTGGGGTCCTCGGGTAGGACCTACAATGAGCAGTTCTTC. Its protein product is CASSLGSSGRTYNEQFF.

This clone was detected only a few times. The chain recombines TRBV6-1 with TRBJ1-5; 9 nucleotides agree with TRBD1. The V and J ends lost 8 bases and 4 bases, in that order; junction bases with no gene match: 6. There are 14 residues in the CDR3. CDR1 is MNHNS and CDR2 is SASEGT in the germline V gene. The CDR3, as DNA: TGTGCCAGCGTCTTGGGACAGGGAAATCAGCCCCAGCATTTT. Translation: CASVLGQGNQPQHF.

A remark on this clone: This specimen includes other DNA sequences encoding the same CDR3. The chain has TRBV9 and TRBJ2-5; no reliable D call. Trimming cost V 2 bases and J 2 bases, with 7 bases left between them. Germline V CDR1 and CDR2: SGDLS, YYNGEE. This CDR3 has 13 residues. In DNA form, the CDR3 reads TGTGCCAGCAGCGTTGGGCGACAAGAGACCCAGTACTTC. This gives the protein CASSVGRQETQYF.

The chain combines TRBV7-7 with TRBJ2-5; tentatively, D is TRBD1 (5 bases). The CDR3 is 12 amino acids. The germline gives CDR1 SSHAT, CDR2 FNYEAQ (reference sequence). Trimming took 8 bases from V and 5 from J, leaving 12 bases between them. This CDR3 is CASSLSGETQYF. In DNA, the CDR3 is TGTGCCAGCTCCCTGTCAGGGGAGACCCAGTACTTC.

In its sample, this clone was seen once. The rearrangement uses TRBV6-5 and TRBJ1-3; D unclear. The CDR3 length is 15 residues. In germline, CDR1 is MNHEY, CDR2 SVGAGI. V gave up 2 bases and J gave up 4 bases, with 12 bases separating them. CDR3 amino acids: CASSYNVEGGNTIYF. The CDR3 DNA is TGTGCCAGCAGTTACAACGTTGAGGGCGGAAACACCATATATTTT.

This clone was picked up a small number of times. This chain uses TRBV2 with TRBJ2-1, with 9 bases aligning to TRBD1. The CDR3 has 16 residues. CDR1 SNHLY and CDR2 FYNNEI come from the germline V gene. Trimming at V came to 4 bases and at J to 8 bases, leaving 12 bases not matched to a gene. The CDR3 loop reads CASSGTGVRAQYEQFF. The DNA of the CDR3 is TGTGCCAGCAGTGGGACAGGGGTCAGAGCTCAGTATGAGCAGTTCTTC.

The genes are TRBV7-3 and TRBJ2-1, with TRBD2 matching over 9 bases. CDR3 size: 15 residues. V was clipped by 3 bases and J by 0 bases; unmatched bases: 0. Germline V CDR1 and CDR2: SGHTA, FQGTGA. The CDR3 spells CASSFSGSSYNEQFF. The DNA of the CDR3 is TGTGCCAGCAGCTTTAGCGGGAGCTCCTACAATGAGCAGTTCTTC.

This chain joins TRBV30 and TRBJ2-7, with TRBD1 identical over 7 bases. This CDR3 has 13 amino acids. Trimming removed 3 bases from V and 0 bases from J; junction bases left unmatched: 2. The germline gives CDR1 GTSNPN, CDR2 SVGIG (reference sequence). As DNA, the CDR3 is TGTGCCTGGAGGAGGACAGGCTCCTACGAGCAGTACTTC. As protein: CAWRRTGSYEQYF.

The rearrangement joins TRBV7-9 to TRBJ1-4, with D tentatively TRBD1 (6 bases). Trimming left V 4 bases short and J 8 bases short, with 20 bases between. CDR1 SEHNR and CDR2 FQNEAQ come from the germline V gene (reference sequence). The CDR3 loop spans 16 amino acids. The CDR3 sequence is CASSSYIQGYFEKLFF. The CDR3, as DNA: TGTGCCAGCAGCTCCTACATCCAGGGGTATTTCGAAAAACTGTTTTTT.

The chain is built from TRBV7-8 and TRBJ2-2; 7 bases agree with TRBD2. Germline-derived CDR1 and CDR2 are SGHVS and FQNEAQ. The CDR3 contains 19 residues. J lost 7 bases, V lost 5 bases, and 22 bases had no gene match. This CDR3 is CASSRFPPHGGGGYGELFF. CDR3 DNA sequence: TGTGCCAGCAGCCGTTTCCCCCCCCACGGCGGGGGAGGGTACGGGGAGCTGTTTTTT.

The chain carries TRBV6-5 and TRBJ1-2; TRBD1 matches 8 bases. The CDR3 has 15 amino acids. V lost 9 bases to trimming and J lost 5 bases; unmatched junction nucleotides: 14. Germline lookup yields CDR1 MNHEY and CDR2 SVGAGI. The CDR3, as DNA: TGTGCCAGTCAGGGGGCGTACTTATCCGGGTATGGCTACACCTTC. Translation: CASQGAYLSGYGYTF.

Only a few counts were recorded for this clone. The V gene is TRBV5-1, the J gene TRBJ1-2, with D unresolved. V was shortened by 2 bases and J by 7 bases, with 12 bases between the two germline ends. The germline CDR1 and CDR2 sequences are SGHRS and YFSETQ. The CDR3 sequence is 13 residues long. In nucleotides, the CDR3 is TGCGCCAGCAGCTTAGGTATTGCGGGTGGCTACACCTTC. As protein: CASSLGIAGGYTF.

This chain uses TRBV2 with TRBJ1-6; no clear D. Per germline, CDR1 SNHLY and CDR2 FYNNEI. V shed 1 base and J shed 6 bases, with 10 bases lying between them. The CDR3 length is 15 residues. DNA of the CDR3: TGTGCCAGCAGTGAAGTGGGCTTAGGTAATTCACCCCTCCACTTT. Translating gives CASSEVGLGNSPLHF.

V gene TRBV5-6 combines with J gene TRBJ2-5; D not certain. The ends were cut back, 0 bases at V and 2 bases at J, with 5 bases in the middle. The CDR3 is made up of 13 amino acids. Germline CDR1 and CDR2: SGHDT and YYEEEE. The CDR3 DNA sequence: TGTGCCAGCAGCTTGGAACTACAAGAGACCCAGTACTTC. It codes for CASSLELQETQYF.

Comments on this clone: Mismatch with germline at one junction end may stem from a read error. The chain carries TRBV5-4 and TRBJ2-5; D is perhaps TRBD2 (7 bases). Per germline, CDR1 SGHNT and CDR2 YYREEE (reference sequence). This CDR3 has 15 amino acids. In nucleotides, the CDR3 is TGTGCCAGCAGCTTGGATCCCGGGGGGCAAGTGACCCAGTACTTC. The encoded protein is CASSLDPGGQVTQYF.

The rearrangement joins TRBV29-1 to TRBJ2-1; 8 bases map to TRBD1. This CDR3 region has 12 residues. Germline CDR1 SQVTM, CDR2 ANQGSEA. The V and J ends lost 6 bases and 8 bases, in that order; junction bases with no gene match: 6. CDR3 DNA: TGCAGCGTGGATGGACAGGGCGATGAGCAGTTCTTC. Translated, it gives CSVDGQGDEQFF.

The rearrangement joins TRBV7-2 to TRBJ1-4; TRBD1 aligns across 8 bases. V gave up 5 bases and J gave up 5 bases; unmatched junction bases: 1. Germline-derived CDR1 and CDR2 are SGHTA and FQGNSA. The CDR3 spans 13 residues. The CDR3 spells CASSRTGNEKLFF. CDR3 bases: TGTGCCAGCAGCCGGACAGGGAATGAAAAACTGTTTTTT.

The genes are TRBV7-2 and TRBJ2-7; 7 nucleotides match TRBD2. The CDR3 runs 16 residues. The J segment lost 6 bases and the V segment lost 1 base, leaving 12 bases of the junction unmatched. The germline V gene encodes CDR1 SGHTA and CDR2 FQGNSA. The CDR3 sequence: CASSLEGTQGGLEQYF. The CDR3 nucleotides are TGTGCCAGCAGCTTAGAGGGCACGCAGGGAGGGCTCGAGCAGTACTTC.